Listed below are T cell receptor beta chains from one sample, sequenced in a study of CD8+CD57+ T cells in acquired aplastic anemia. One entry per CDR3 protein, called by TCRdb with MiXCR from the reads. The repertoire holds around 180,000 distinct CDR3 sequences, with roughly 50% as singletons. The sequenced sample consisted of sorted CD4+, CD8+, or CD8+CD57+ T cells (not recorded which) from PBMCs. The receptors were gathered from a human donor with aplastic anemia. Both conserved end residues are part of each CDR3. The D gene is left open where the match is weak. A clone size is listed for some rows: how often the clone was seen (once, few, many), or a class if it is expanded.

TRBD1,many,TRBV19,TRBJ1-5,TGTGCCAGTAGTAAAACGGGACAGGGAAGCAATCAGCCCCAGCATTTT,CASSKTGQGSNQPQHF
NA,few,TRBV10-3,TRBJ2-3,TGTGCCATCAGTGAGTCGACTCAGCCAGATACGCAGTATTTT,CAISESTQPDTQYF
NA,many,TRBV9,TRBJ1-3,TGTGCCAGCAGCGTTCACCCGACCGAGGGGGGCCCCGGGAACACCATATATTTT,CASSVHPTEGGPGNTIYF
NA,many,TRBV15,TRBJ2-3,TGTGCCACCAGCCCCCCGGGGGTTCAAACAGATACGCAGTATTTT,CATSPPGVQTDTQYF
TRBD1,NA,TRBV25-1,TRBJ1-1,TGTGCCAGCAGTGAACCAGGGGGGTTTGAAGCTTTCTTT,CASSEPGGFEAFF
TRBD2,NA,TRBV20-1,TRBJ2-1,TGCAGTGCTAGAGCTAGGACTAGTCATGAGCAGTTCTTC,CSARARTSHEQFF
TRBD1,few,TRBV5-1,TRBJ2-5,TGCGCCAGCGGGTCGGATTGGGGACAGAAAGAGACCCAGTACTTC,CASGSDWGQKETQYF
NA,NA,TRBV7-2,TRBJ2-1,TGTGCCAGCAGCGCGACAGCGAGCTCCTACAATGAGCAGTTCTTC,CASSATASSYNEQFF
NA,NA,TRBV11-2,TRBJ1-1,TGTGCCAGCAGCTTAGAATTAGAGCAGGCAACCGTGAACACTGAAGCTTTCTTT,CASSLELEQATVNTEAFF
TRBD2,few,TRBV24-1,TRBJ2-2,TGTGCCACCAGGACTAGCGGGAGCAACGGGGAGCTGTTTTTT,CATRTSGSNGELFF
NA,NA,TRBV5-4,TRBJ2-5,TGTGCCAGCAGCTCGCAGTTAGGGGGAGGAGAGACCCAGTACTTC,CASSSQLGGGETQYF
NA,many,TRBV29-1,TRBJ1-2,TGCAGCGCTGGAAGGGACTATGGCTACACCTTC,CSAGRDYGYTF
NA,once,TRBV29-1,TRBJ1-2,TGCAGCGTTGATCCCGCTAACTATGGCTACACCTTC,CSVDPANYGYTF
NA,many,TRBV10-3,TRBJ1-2,TGTGCCATCAGAGGTTGGGGGGGCTATGGCTACACCTTC,CAIRGWGGYGYTF
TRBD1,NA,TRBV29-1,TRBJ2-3,TGCAGCGCCAAGGACAGGGCTAGCACAGATACGCAGTATTTT,CSAKDRASTDTQYF